The next 5 T cell receptor beta chains were all read from a single sample in a study of lymphopenia after photon versus proton radiotherapy. Clones were read by immunoSEQ multiplex PCR, and TCRdb kept only the in-frame ones, dropping some. Among some 41,000 clones listed, about 86% were seen once. The specimen comprised peripheral blood, sampled from a patient treated with proton-based radiotherapy. The source of these receptors is a woman in her 70s with pancreatic cancer. Some clones in this sample may be carry-over from other donors' samples.

The genes are TRBV19 and TRBJ1-1; TRBD1 agrees at 10 bases. The trim removed 2 bases at V and 4 bases at J, leaving 4 bases unmatched. CDR3 size: 15 residues. The germline V gene has CDR1 LNHDA and CDR2 SQIVND (reference sequence). In nucleotides, the CDR3 is TGTGCCAGTAGTATATCGGACAGGGGGGTCACTGAAGCTTTCTTT. Amino acid sequence: CASSISDRGVTEAFF. Complete variable domain (other parts from reference TRBV19 and TRBJ1-1): DGGITQSPKYLFRKEGQNVTLSCEQNLNHDAMYWYRQDPGQGLRLIYYSQIVNDFQKGDIAEGYSVSREKKESFPLTVTSAQKNPTAFYLCASSISDRGVTEAFFGQGTRLTVV.

This CDR3 reads CASSYRAGTGELFF. The CDR3 region has the DNA TGTGCCAGCAGTTACAGGGCGGGCACCGGGGAGCTGTTTTTT. The chain joins TRBV6-6 to TRBJ2-2, with a tentative D call TRBD2 (5 bases). CDR1 is MNHNY and CDR2 is SVGAGI in the germline V gene (reference sequence). V dropped 2 bases and J dropped 4 bases, with 8 bases sitting between them. The CDR3 spans 14 residues.

The V gene is TRBV28, the J gene TRBJ2-7; unclear D gene. Trimming pared 6 bases from V and 3 bases from J, leaving 6 bases between. Per the germline V gene, CDR1 is MDHEN and CDR2 is SYDVKM. The CDR3 totals 11 residues. This CDR3 is CASRSNYEQYF. DNA of the CDR3: TGTGCCAGCAGGTCAAACTACGAGCAGTACTTC.

V is TRBV7-9 and J is TRBJ2-5; the D is unclear. V shed 3 bases and J shed 2 bases, with 7 bases lying between them. The CDR3 consists of 13 residues. CDR1 is SEHNR and CDR2 is FQNEAQ in the germline V gene (reference sequence). The CDR3 region is CASSLGIQETQYF. The DNA for the CDR3 is TGTGCCAGCAGCTTGGGAATACAAGAGACCCAGTACTTC.

The rearrangement uses TRBV10-1 and TRBJ2-7; 9 nucleotides agree with TRBD2. This CDR3 comprises 14 residues. Germline-derived CDR1 and CDR2 are WNHNN and SYGVQD (reference sequence). Trimming removed 2 bases from V and 7 bases from J; junction bases left unmatched: 6. As DNA, the CDR3 is TGCGCCAGCAGTGAGCTAGCGGGAACGTCGGAGCAGTACTTC. Amino acids: CASSELAGTSEQYF.